These 20 T cell receptor beta chains came from one sample sequenced in a study of T cells expressing NK-cell markers. For each CDR3 protein, TCRdb gives one entry from its re-call of the 5' RACE reads, without DNA. The sample includes about 460,000 distinct CDR3 sequences. What was sequenced was blood T cells: a sorted CD56 or NKG2C T cell subset, CD4+ or CD8+ T cells, or bulk PBMC T cells (not recorded which). The receptor set was obtained from a woman between 45 and 65 years old in good health.

The genes are TRBV3-1 and TRBJ2-3; TCRdb's assignment of TRBD2 cannot be checked, as there is no DNA. The CDR3 totals 16 residues. Germline V gene sequence: CDR1 LGHDT, CDR2 YNNKEL (reference sequence). CDR3 sequence: CASSQRRGSATDTQYF.

The V gene is TRBV3-1, the J gene TRBJ2-1; as DNA is missing, the TRBD1 call by TCRdb cannot be tested. Germline V gene data show CDR1 as LGHDT and CDR2 as YNNKEL (reference sequence). This CDR3 is 16 amino acids long. CDR3 in amino acids: CASSQTPGAGNNEQFF.

The chain has TRBV9 and TRBJ2-2; the D call from TCRdb, TRBD2, cannot be confirmed without DNA. The germline V gene encodes CDR1 SGDLS and CDR2 YYNGEE. CDR3 length: 15 amino acids. CDR3 residues: CASSVLLGGTGELFF.

The chain links TRBV6-1 to TRBJ2-3; TCRdb calls TRBD1, which cannot be checked without DNA. The CDR3 has 15 residues. In germline, CDR1 is MNHNS, CDR2 SASEGT. The CDR3 sequence is CASSSRSVRTDTQYF.

This CDR3 reads CASSLGLAGWDEQFF. The chain employs TRBV4-1 and TRBJ2-1; the TRBD2 assignment by TCRdb is unverifiable without DNA. The CDR3 is 15 residues long. The germline CDR1 and CDR2 sequences are MGHRA and YSYEKL.

The rearrangement joins TRBV5-1 to TRBJ2-7; TCRdb names TRBD1, which stays unverified in the absence of DNA. The germline CDR1 and CDR2 sequences are SGHRS and YFSETQ. The CDR3 runs to 14 residues. The CDR3 here is CASSLVGQGYEQYF.

The chain recombines TRBV14 with TRBJ2-5; TCRdb's D gene call, TRBD1, goes unchecked for lack of DNA. This CDR3 has 15 amino acids. From germline, CDR1 is SGHDN and CDR2 FVKESK. This chain's CDR3 is CASSQSRTGLETQYF.

The rearrangement uses TRBV19 and TRBJ1-3. Per germline, CDR1 LNHDA and CDR2 SQIVND (reference sequence). The CDR3 runs to 16 residues. CDR3 region: CASSIELRRAGNTIYF.

The chain carries TRBV6-5 and TRBJ2-4; TCRdb outputs TRBD1, but without DNA this stays unchecked. Germline V CDR1 and CDR2: MNHEY, SVGAGI. The CDR3 consists of 13 residues. CDR3 protein: CASSLGQGNIQYF.

The chain employs TRBV20-1 and TRBJ1-2. Germline values: CDR1 DFQATT, CDR2 SNEGSKA (reference sequence). This CDR3 is built from 13 residues. CDR3 amino acids: CSAPEEVNYGYTF.

V gene TRBV12-3 or TRBV12-4 combines with J gene TRBJ2-1; there is no DNA to check the TCRdb D call of TRBD2. The CDR3 sequence is 18 residues long. The CDR3 is CASSPLGLAGVYGNEQFF.

The CDR3 spells CASSHLWTGLTDTQYF. The V call is TRBV3-1, the J call TRBJ2-3; TCRdb returns TRBD1, unconfirmable since there is no DNA. Germline loops: CDR1 LGHDT, CDR2 YNNKEL (reference sequence). The CDR3 is 16 residues long.

The chain recombines TRBV12-3 or TRBV12-4 with TRBJ2-2; TCRdb's D call of TRBD1 is untestable without DNA. CDR3 length: 13 amino acids. The chain's CDR3 is CASNRGPSGELFF.

The chain couples TRBV7-9 to TRBJ2-5; TCRdb selects TRBD1, and the lack of DNA leaves this call unchecked. The germline gives CDR1 SEHNR, CDR2 FQNEAQ (reference sequence). This CDR3 is 15 amino acids long. The chain's CDR3 is CASSFPTGGGETQYF.

The chain links TRBV11-2 to TRBJ1-1. The CDR3 totals 13 residues. Germline values: CDR1 SGHAT, CDR2 FQNNGV. Here the CDR3 reads CASSLVAGTEAFF.

The chain's CDR3 is CASSQRTGGSPLHF. The chain has TRBV4-2 and TRBJ1-6; TCRdb names TRBD1, which stays unverified in the absence of DNA. The CDR3 length is 14 residues. Germline loops: CDR1 LGHNA, CDR2 YNFKEQ.

The chain couples TRBV6-5 to TRBJ2-6. CDR1 is MNHEY and CDR2 is SVGAGI in the germline V gene. This CDR3 contains 14 residues. CDR3 amino acids: CASSLTPGANVLTF.

This chain links TRBV6-6 with TRBJ2-3. The CDR3 totals 15 residues. The germline gives CDR1 MNHNY, CDR2 SVGAGI (reference sequence). CDR3 in amino acids: CASSYSRLGTDTQYF.

This chain joins TRBV10-2 and TRBJ1-2; TCRdb designates TRBD1, a call that cannot be tested without DNA. Germline V gene data show CDR1 as WSHSY and CDR2 as SAAADI. The CDR3 spans 14 residues. The CDR3: CASSSTWGNYGYTF.

J is TRBJ2-1 and V is TRBV29-1; as DNA is missing, the TRBD2 call by TCRdb cannot be tested. CDR1 SQVTM and CDR2 ANQGSEA come from the germline V gene. The CDR3 contains 11 residues. The CDR3 here is CSISGSNEQFF.